This T cell receptor beta chain was captured in a study of blood T cell repertoires in COVID-19. For the study at large: Samples of COVID-19 (acute and convalescent) were obtained from the United States, Italy and Spain.

After removal of 4 bases from V and 1 base from J, the junction contained 4 bases not matched to a gene. CDR3 length equals 14 residues. Germline V CDR1 and CDR2: SGHRS, YFSETQ. Cohorts were based on clinical histories the participants reported. The assay was immunoSEQ multiplex PCR, and TCRdb's table has in-frame clones only and misses some. The sample consists of about 210,000 clones, roughly 86% of them appearing once. The source material was PBMCs or T cells enriched from blood (not recorded which). V is TRBV5-1 and J is TRBJ1-1; TRBD1 matches at 7 bases. The receptor comes from a woman aged 40 to 49 in a cohort exposed to, infected with or recovered from COVID-19 (not recorded which). The CDR3 coding sequence is TGCGCCAGCAGCGGGACAGTTAAGAACACTGAAGCTTTCTTT. Translation gives CASSGTVKNTEAFF.